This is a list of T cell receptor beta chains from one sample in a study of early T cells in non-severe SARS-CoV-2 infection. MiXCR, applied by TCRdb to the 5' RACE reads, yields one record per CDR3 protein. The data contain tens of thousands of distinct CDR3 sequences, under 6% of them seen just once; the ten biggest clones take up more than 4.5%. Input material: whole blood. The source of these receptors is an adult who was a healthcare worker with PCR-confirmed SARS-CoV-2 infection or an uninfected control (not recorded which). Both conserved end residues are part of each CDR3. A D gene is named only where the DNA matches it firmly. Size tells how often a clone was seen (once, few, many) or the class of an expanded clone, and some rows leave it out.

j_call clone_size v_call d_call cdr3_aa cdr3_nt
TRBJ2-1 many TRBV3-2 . CASRTIAGRLNDNEQFF TGTGCCAGCAGAACTATAGCGGGCCGTCTGAACGACAATGAGCAGTTCTTC
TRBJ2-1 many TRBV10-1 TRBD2 CASSLSGREVEQFF TGCGCCAGCAGTCTTAGCGGGAGGGAGGTTGAGCAGTTCTTC
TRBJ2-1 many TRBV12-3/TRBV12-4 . CASSDRVGGGRRYNEQFF TGTGCCAGCAGTGACCGGGTGGGCGGGGGCCGACGGTACAATGAGCAGTTCTTC
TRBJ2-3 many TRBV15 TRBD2 CATSREAGGTDTQYF TGTGCCACCAGCAGAGAAGCGGGGGGCACAGATACGCAGTATTTT
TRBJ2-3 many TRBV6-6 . CAVDVASSTDTQYF TGTGCCGTTGACGTAGCGTCAAGCACAGATACGCAGTATTTT
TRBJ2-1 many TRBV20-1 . CSALRGGSSYNEQFF TGCAGTGCTCTAAGGGGGGGGAGCTCCTACAATGAGCAGTTCTTC
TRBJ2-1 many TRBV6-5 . CASSYDRNSYNEQFF TGTGCCAGCAGTTACGACAGGAACTCCTACAATGAGCAGTTCTTC
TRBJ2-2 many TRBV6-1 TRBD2 CASSGGLARTGELFF TGTGCCAGCAGTGGGGGACTAGCGCGGACCGGGGAGCTGTTTTTT
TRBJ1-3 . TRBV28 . CASSSPGGPSSGNTIYF TGTGCCAGCAGTTCCCCGGGAGGGCCTAGCTCTGGAAACACCATATATTTT
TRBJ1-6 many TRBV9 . CASSAWDTVNSPLHF TGTGCCAGCAGCGCATGGGATACCGTTAATTCACCCCTCCACTTT
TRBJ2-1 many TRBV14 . CASSLLPGISFNEQFF TGTGCCAGCAGCCTCTTACCGGGGATTAGTTTCAATGAGCAGTTCTTC
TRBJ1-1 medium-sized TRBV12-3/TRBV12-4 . CASSFGQLNTEAFF TGTGCCAGCAGTTTCGGACAGTTGAACACTGAAGCTTTCTTT
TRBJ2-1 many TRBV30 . CAWKQEHDEQFF TGTGCCTGGAAACAGGAGCACGATGAGCAGTTCTTC
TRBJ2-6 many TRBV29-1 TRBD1 CSVVPGQGASSGANVLTF TGCAGCGTTGTCCCGGGACAGGGGGCGAGCTCTGGGGCCAACGTCCTGACTTTC
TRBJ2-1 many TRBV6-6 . CASVPDSYNEQFF TGTGCCAGTGTCCCGGACAGTTACAATGAGCAGTTCTTC
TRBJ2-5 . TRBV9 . CASSVSGTVETQYF TGTGCCAGCAGCGTGTCAGGGACCGTGGAGACCCAGTACTTC
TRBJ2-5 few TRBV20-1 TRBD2 CSAREASGVGETQYF TGCAGTGCTAGAGAGGCTAGCGGGGTTGGGGAGACCCAGTACTTC
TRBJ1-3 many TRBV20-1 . CSARKDNSGNTIYF TGCAGTGCTAGGAAGGACAACTCTGGAAACACCATATATTTT
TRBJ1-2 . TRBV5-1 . CASSEGGGYTF TGCGCCAGCAGCGAAGGCGGCGGCTACACCTTC
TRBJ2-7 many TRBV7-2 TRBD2 CASSLVRGGPYEQYF TGTGCCAGCAGCTTAGTGCGCGGGGGGCCCTACGAGCAGTACTTC
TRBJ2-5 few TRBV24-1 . CATSGGVRETQYF TGTGCCACCAGTGGTGGGGTCCGGGAGACCCAGTACTTC
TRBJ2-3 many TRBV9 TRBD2 CASSEAGGRSDTQYF TGTGCCAGCAGCGAAGCGGGGGGGCGTTCAGATACGCAGTATTTT
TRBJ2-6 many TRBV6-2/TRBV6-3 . CASNSRGASGANVLTF TGTGCCAGCAATTCCAGGGGCGCTTCTGGGGCCAACGTCCTGACTTTC
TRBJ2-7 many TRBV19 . CASSIGTGSSYEQYF TGTGCCAGTAGTATAGGGACGGGGAGCTCCTACGAGCAGTACTTC
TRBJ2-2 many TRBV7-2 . CASSFSRGAQTGELFF TGTGCCAGCAGCTTCTCGCGAGGGGCACAGACCGGGGAGCTGTTTTTT
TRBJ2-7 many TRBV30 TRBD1 CAWSTGQVVNEQYF TGTGCCTGGAGTACTGGACAGGTGGTTAACGAGCAGTACTTC
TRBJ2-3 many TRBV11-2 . CASSFQPLTDTQYF TGTGCCAGCAGCTTCCAGCCTCTCACAGATACGCAGTATTTT
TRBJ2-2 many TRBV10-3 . CATLGAGNTGELFF TGTGCCACCCTCGGGGCAGGGAACACCGGGGAGCTGTTTTTT
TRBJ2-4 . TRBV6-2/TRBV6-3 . CASRGRRVAKNIQYF TGTGCCAGCAGGGGACGGCGGGTAGCCAAAAACATTCAGTACTTC
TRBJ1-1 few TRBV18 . CASSPGEDTEAFF TGTGCCAGCTCACCCGGAGAGGACACTGAAGCTTTCTTT
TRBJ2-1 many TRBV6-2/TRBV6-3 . CASSYERYNEQFF TGTGCCAGCAGTTACGAACGATACAATGAGCAGTTCTTC
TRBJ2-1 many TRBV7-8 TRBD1 CASSSNPGQSYNEQFF TGTGCCAGCAGCTCAAACCCGGGACAGTCCTACAATGAGCAGTTCTTC
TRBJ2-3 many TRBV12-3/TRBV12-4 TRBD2 CASSVQRGDTQYF TGTGCCAGCAGTGTTCAGCGGGGGGATACGCAGTATTTT
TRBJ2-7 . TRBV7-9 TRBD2 CAISPVTGRVSYEQYF TGTGCCATCAGCCCCGTCACGGGGAGGGTCTCGTACGAGCAGTACTTC
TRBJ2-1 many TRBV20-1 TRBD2 CSAYPSGRGIEQFF TGCAGTGCTTACCCTAGCGGGAGAGGAATTGAGCAGTTCTTC
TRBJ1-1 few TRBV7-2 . CASSLGQPFITMNTEAFF TGTGCCAGCAGCTTGGGGCAACCGTTTATTACCATGAACACTGAAGCTTTCTTT
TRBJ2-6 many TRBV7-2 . CASSPGGGANVLTF TGTGCCAGCTCTCCTGGGGGTGGGGCCAACGTCCTGACTTTC
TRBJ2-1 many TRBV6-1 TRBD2 CASSTTQTSGMNNEQFF TGTGCCAGCAGTACGACCCAGACTAGCGGGATGAACAATGAGCAGTTCTTC
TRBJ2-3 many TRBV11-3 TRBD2 CASSRDYDTQYF TGTGCCAGCAGTAGGGACTACGATACGCAGTATTTT
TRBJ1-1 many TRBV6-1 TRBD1 CASSGGTGDTEAFF TGTGCCAGCAGTGGGGGGACAGGGGACACTGAAGCTTTCTTT
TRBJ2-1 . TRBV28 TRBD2 CASTPPGLAGDTFYNEQFF TGTGCCAGCACACCTCCGGGACTAGCGGGGGACACTTTCTACAATGAGCAGTTCTTC
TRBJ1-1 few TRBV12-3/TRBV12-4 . CASSWRAGNEAFF TGTGCCAGCAGTTGGAGGGCAGGGAATGAAGCTTTCTTT
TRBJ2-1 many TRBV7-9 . CASSRRNLGEQFF TGTGCCAGCAGCCGACGGAACCTGGGTGAGCAGTTCTTC
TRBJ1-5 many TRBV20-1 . CSARDPLQGWAQHF TGCAGTGCTAGAGATCCCTTACAGGGTTGGGCCCAGCATTTT
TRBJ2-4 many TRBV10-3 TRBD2 CAISESKMRDSGRNIQYF TGTGCCATCAGTGAGTCAAAAATGAGGGATAGCGGGAGGAACATTCAGTACTTC
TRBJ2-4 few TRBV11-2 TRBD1 CASTITGGWNIQYF TGTGCCAGCACCATAACAGGGGGCTGGAACATTCAGTACTTC